One T cell receptor (beta chain) is described in this entry. Using immunoSEQ multiplex PCR, the repertoire was profiled, and TCRdb retains in-frame clones only, with some absent. The sample shows around 26,000 clones, about three quarters of them seen only once. This sample stems from a study of sequential checkpoint blockade in melanoma. Sample treatment: randomized to nivolumab then ipilimumab (arm A) or the reverse (arm B). V gave up 3 bases and J gave up 4 bases; unmatched junction bases: 6. Germline V gene sequence: CDR1 MDHEN, CDR2 SYDVKM. This CDR3 is built from 14 residues. The genes are TRBV28 and TRBJ2-7, with 7 nucleotides matching TRBD2. The origin of this receptor is a human donor with melanoma. Source: CD8+ T cells sorted from blood (inferred from file names), taken from a patient given nivolumab and ipilimumab in sequence. The CDR3 DNA is TGTGCCAGCAGTTTTGAGGCGGGGGTATACGAGCAGTACTTC. It yields the protein CASSFEAGVYEQYF.